One and the same sample provided the 24 T cell receptor beta chains below, sequenced in a study of beta chain features in type 1 diabetes. Every bit of the isolated RNA underwent reverse transcription, so sequencing read expressed TCRB transcripts. TCRdb's table, derived via immunoSEQ multiplex PCR, lists solely in-frame clones and lacks some. The sample lists about 160,000 clones, 7% to 10% occurring once. Sequences were obtained from central memory CD4+ T cells from blood. Every receptor here comes from a woman younger than 30 in good health.

This chain uses TRBV7-2 with TRBJ1-5, with 7 bases identical to TRBD1. V gave up 8 bases and J gave up 7 bases; unmatched junction bases: 8. This CDR3 has 13 residues. Looked up from germline, CDR1 is SGHTA and CDR2 is FQGNSA. CDR3 in DNA: TGTGCCAGCTCAACAGGGGCGAGCCAGCCCCAGCATTTT. Residues: CASSTGASQPQHF.

V and J are TRBV7-9 and TRBJ1-5; tentatively, D is TRBD1 (6 bases). V lost 1 base to trimming and J lost 11 bases, with 18 bases between them. The CDR3 consists of 15 residues. Germline CDR1 and CDR2: SEHNR and FQNEAQ (reference sequence). CDR3: CASSLETAGELTQHF. The CDR3 DNA reads TGTGCCAGCAGCTTAGAAACAGCAGGGGAATTGACCCAGCATTTT.

This clone occurred a few times. The chain is built from TRBV29-1 and TRBJ2-2; 9 bases agree with TRBD2. Trimming took 1 base from V and 5 from J; bases not matched to a gene: 5. Germline-derived CDR1 and CDR2 are SQVTM and ANQGSEA. This CDR3 has 15 amino acids. The CDR3 protein is CSVEVNSGSTGELFF. The DNA for the CDR3 is TGCAGCGTTGAAGTAAATAGCGGGAGTACCGGGGAGCTGTTTTTT.

The V call is TRBV5-6, the J call TRBJ2-7; D perhaps matches TRBD1 (5 bases). The CDR3 spans 14 residues. Germline loops: CDR1 SGHDT, CDR2 YYEEEE. The V gene lost 0 bases and the J gene lost 2 bases, with 9 bases spanning the gap. As DNA, the CDR3 is TGTGCCAGCAGCTTGGCCGAAGGGGCCTACGAGCAGTACTTC. Translating it yields CASSLAEGAYEQYF.

This clone was detected only a few times. The V gene is TRBV9, the J gene TRBJ1-1; D unclear. Trimming shortened V by 8 bases and J by 2 bases, and 25 bases separated the two germline ends. The CDR3 has 17 amino acids. Germline CDR1 reads SGDLS; CDR2 reads YYNGEE. The DNA of the CDR3 is TGTGCCAGGGCAAGTGAGGAGTGTGATTCTCGTAACACTGAAGCTTTCTTT. It codes for CARASEECDSRNTEAFF.

This clone was seen repeatedly, ten times or more. The CDR3 region is CASSLGIYNEQFF. CDR3 sequence (DNA): TGTGCCAGTAGCCTCGGGATCTACAATGAGCAGTTCTTC. The V gene is TRBV19, the J gene TRBJ2-1; a possible D gene is TRBD2 (5 bases). Trimming removed 6 bases from V and 3 bases from J, with 9 bases in between. CDR3 length: 13 residues. The germline V gene encodes CDR1 LNHDA and CDR2 SQIVND (reference sequence).

Only a few counts were recorded for this clone. The rearrangement links TRBV10-2 to TRBJ2-5; D is possibly TRBD2 (5 bases). Per germline, CDR1 WSHSY and CDR2 SAAADI. Trimming pared 3 bases from V and 6 bases from J, leaving 11 bases between. This CDR3 comprises 13 residues. The CDR3 loop reads CASSEARRQTQYF. DNA of the CDR3: TGCGCCAGCAGTGAAGCTAGGAGGCAGACCCAGTACTTC.

This clone was observed a few times. The chain recombines TRBV15 with TRBJ2-1; no clear D gene. This CDR3 region has 12 residues. Germline CDR1 is LNHNV and CDR2 is YYDKDF (reference sequence). V lost 1 base and J 4 bases, leaving 2 bases between the germline ends. The CDR3 sequence: CATSRAYNEQFF. CDR3 in DNA: TGTGCCACCAGCAGAGCATACAATGAGCAGTTCTTC.

This clone was recorded a few times. This chain uses TRBV9 with TRBJ1-5; no firm D call. CDR3 length: 15 amino acids. Looked up from germline, CDR1 is SGDLS and CDR2 is YYNGEE. V lost 3 bases, J lost 0 bases, and 10 bases lay in between. CDR3 protein: CASSASGDSNQPQHF. CDR3 sequence (DNA): TGTGCCAGCAGCGCGTCCGGGGATAGCAATCAGCCCCAGCATTTT.

This clone appeared a few times. The genes are TRBV28 and TRBJ2-5; weak D call: TRBD1 (6 bases). This CDR3 has 10 amino acids. Germline V gives CDR1 MDHEN, CDR2 SYDVKM. CDR3 coding DNA: TGTGCAACAGGGCTTGAGACCCAGTACTTC. Translation: CATGLETQYF.

Only a few counts were recorded for this clone. The chain recombines TRBV7-3 with TRBJ1-1, with D unclear. V lost 1 base, J lost 3 bases, and 6 bases lay in between. The CDR3 is made up of 13 amino acids. Germline values: CDR1 SGHTA, CDR2 FQGTGA. Written as DNA, the CDR3 is TGTGCCAGCAGCTTAAACAGCTACACTGAAGCTTTCTTT. This encodes CASSLNSYTEAFF. Full variable domain (missing parts from reference TRBV7-3 and TRBJ1-1): GAGVSQTPSNKVTEKGKYVELRCDPISGHTALYWYRQSLGQGPEFLIYFQGTGAADDSGLPNDRFFAVRPEGSVSTLKIQRTERGDSAVYLCASSLNSYTEAFFGQGTRLTVV.

This chain links TRBV2 with TRBJ1-1; no firm D call. This CDR3 has 11 residues. The germline gives CDR1 SNHLY, CDR2 FYNNEI. The V and J ends lost 2 bases and 11 bases respectively, with 9 bases between them. The DNA of the CDR3 is TGTGCCAGCAGTGAACCCCCTCGGGCTTTCTTT. Encoded protein: CASSEPPRAFF.

This chain links TRBV5-1 with TRBJ2-1; the D gene is possibly TRBD1 (5 bases). The germline V gene encodes CDR1 SGHRS and CDR2 YFSETQ. V dropped 8 bases and J dropped 4 bases, with 16 bases sitting between them. The CDR3 has 14 amino acids. CDR3 protein: CASQRTTQYNEQFF. The CDR3 DNA is TGCGCCAGTCAAAGGACAACGCAGTACAATGAGCAGTTCTTC. The variable domain in full, completed from reference TRBV5-1 and TRBJ2-1, reads KAGVTQTPRYLIKTRGQQVTLSCSPISGHRSVSWYQQTPGQGLQFLFEYFSETQRNKGNFPGRFSGRQFSNSRSEMNVSTLELGDSALYLCASQRTTQYNEQFFGPGTRLTVL.

V gene TRBV4-1 combines with J gene TRBJ1-2; D ambiguous. The germline V gene encodes CDR1 MGHRA and CDR2 YSYEKL. V dropped 1 base and J dropped 5 bases, with 11 bases sitting between them. This CDR3 has 14 amino acids. DNA of the CDR3: TGCGCCAGCAGCCAAGGAGGTGGAGGGTATGGCTACACCTTC. It encodes CASSQGGGGYGYTF.

This sequence joins TRBV7-8 and TRBJ1-1; TRBD1 agrees at 8 bases. J gave up 1 base and V 4 bases, and 2 bases lay outside the gene matches. CDR1 is SGHVS, CDR2 FQNEAQ, per germline. This CDR3 contains 14 residues. This chain's CDR3 is CASSSGQANTEAFF. CDR3 in DNA: TGTGCCAGCAGCTCGGGACAGGCGAACACTGAAGCTTTCTTT.

This sequence joins TRBV30 and TRBJ1-4, with 8 bases fitting TRBD1. The trim removed 1 base at V and 7 bases at J, leaving 2 bases unmatched. This CDR3 contains 13 residues. Germline loops: CDR1 GTSNPN, CDR2 SVGIG (reference sequence). CDR3 region: CAWSEQGGEKLFF. The CDR3 DNA sequence: TGTGCCTGGAGTGAACAGGGGGGTGAAAAACTGTTTTTT.

This clone was picked up a small number of times. The rearrangement uses TRBV30 and TRBJ2-3, with D possibly TRBD1 on 7 matching bases. Germline loops: CDR1 GTSNPN, CDR2 SVGIG (reference sequence). The CDR3 totals 13 residues. Trimming cost V 7 bases and J 5 bases, with 16 bases left between them. Here the CDR3 DNA reads TGTGCCTCGACAGGGACTTTCCGAGATACGCAGTATTTT. Its translation: CASTGTFRDTQYF.

Turning to this clone: Distinct nucleotide sequences in the sample also encode this CDR3. The V call is TRBV5-4, the J call TRBJ1-1; TRBD1 might be the D (5 bases). Germline CDR1 is SGHNT and CDR2 is YYREEE (reference sequence). This CDR3 has 14 amino acids. V gave up 0 bases and J gave up 0 bases, with 6 bases separating them. The CDR3 region is CASSLGGLNTEAFF. CDR3 sequence (DNA): TGTGCCAGCAGCTTGGGGGGCCTGAACACTGAAGCTTTCTTT.

This clone was counted between two and nine times. The V call is TRBV7-2, the J call TRBJ1-1; no clear D gene. Trimming pared 3 bases from V and 6 bases from J, leaving 14 bases between. The CDR3 contains 14 residues. CDR1 and CDR2 (germline): SGHTA, FQGNSA. The CDR3 loop reads CASSFYPGSPEAFF. The CDR3 DNA sequence: TGTGCCAGCAGCTTTTACCCGGGGTCCCCTGAAGCTTTCTTT.

The chain joins TRBV7-2 to TRBJ2-1, with 10 positions matching TRBD2. Germline CDR1 reads SGHTA; CDR2 reads FQGNSA. The V segment lost 3 bases and the J segment 9 bases; nucleotides outside the gene matches: 11. The CDR3 is 16 residues long. The CDR3 sequence is CASSFSSGRLVREQFF. Written as DNA, the CDR3 is TGTGCCAGCAGCTTTTCTAGCGGGAGACTGGTTCGTGAGCAGTTCTTC.

This clone was observed a few times. This chain joins TRBV6-1 and TRBJ2-5, with 16 bases matching TRBD2. The length of the CDR3 is 20 residues. Germline assignment: CDR1 MNHNS and CDR2 SASEGT. Losses at the gene ends were 3 bases for V and 4 bases for J; bases not matched to a gene: 14. The CDR3 here is CASSDHLIPGLAGGLETQYF. Here the CDR3 DNA reads TGTGCCAGCAGTGACCACCTTATCCCGGGACTAGCGGGAGGGCTAGAGACCCAGTACTTC.

This clone appeared a few times. V is TRBV5-1 and J is TRBJ1-1, with TRBD1 matching over 7 bases. This CDR3 has 14 amino acids. Per germline, CDR1 SGHRS and CDR2 YFSETQ. V gave up 4 bases and J gave up 1 base; unmatched junction bases: 4. This chain's CDR3 is CASSNRQGNTEAFF. The CDR3 DNA reads as TGCGCCAGCAGCAACCGACAGGGGAACACTGAAGCTTTCTTT.

For this clone: A junction boundary mismatches the germline segment, possibly from a read error. The rearrangement joins TRBV11-3 to TRBJ2-5; no firm D call. The germline V gene has CDR1 SGHNT and CDR2 YENEEA. The CDR3 loop spans 11 amino acids. The chain's CDR3 is CASGFGETQYF. The CDR3 nucleotides read TGTGCCAGCGGCTTCGGAGAGACCCAGTACTTC. Looking up the rest from reference TRBV11-3 and TRBJ2-5 gives the full variable domain: EAGVVQSPRYKIIEKKQPVAFWCNPISGHNTLYWYLQNLGQGPELLIRYENEEAVDDSQLPKDRFSAERLKGVDSTLKIQPAELGDSAVYLCASGFGETQYFGPGTRLLVL.

The chain has TRBV18 and TRBJ2-7; 8 bases align to TRBD1. Germline loops: CDR1 KGHSH, CDR2 LQKENI. V was clipped by 6 bases and J by 4 bases; unmatched bases: 11. The CDR3 is 15 residues long. The chain's CDR3 is CASSPGTGSGYEQYF. The DNA for the CDR3 is TGTGCCAGCTCTCCCGGGACAGGCAGTGGTTACGAGCAGTACTTC.